This entry lists 26 T cell receptor beta chains sequenced from one sample in a study of T cells after yellow fever vaccination. TCRdb re-derived calls from the 5' RACE reads in MiXCR, one entry per CDR3 protein. The table records roughly 250,000 distinct CDR3 sequences, over 10% of them present only once. The sequencing used CD4+ T cells sorted from PBMCs, collected 45 days after the yellow fever booster vaccination. Receptors were obtained from a man aged 25 to 40 who received the YFV17D yellow fever vaccine.

This clonotype was seen only a few times. The chain couples TRBV29-1 to TRBJ1-1; TRBD1 matches 9 bases. There are 13 residues in the CDR3. Germline V gene lookup returns CDR1 SQVTM and CDR2 ANQGSEA. The V and J ends lost 4 bases and 1 base, in that order; junction bases with no gene match: 1. The DNA for the CDR3 is TGCAGCGTTGCACAGGGGGCGAACACTGAAGCTTTCTTT. It is translated as CSVAQGANTEAFF.

The chain employs TRBV5-1 and TRBJ1-3; D may be TRBD1 (6 bases). This CDR3 is built from 15 residues. The germline V and J ends were trimmed by 5 bases and 0 bases, with 12 bases remaining between them. Germline V CDR1 and CDR2: SGHRS, YFSETQ. The CDR3 loop is CASRSDSHSGNTIYF. As DNA, the CDR3 is TGCGCCAGCAGGTCGGACAGCCACTCTGGAAACACCATATATTTT.

This clonotype has just a few counts. This chain connects TRBV30 to TRBJ2-5, with D uncertain. V was shortened by 0 bases and J by 4 bases, with 9 bases between the two germline ends. Germline assignment: CDR1 GTSNPN and CDR2 SVGIG (reference sequence). The length of the CDR3 is 13 residues. The CDR3 DNA reads TGTGCCTGGAGTGTCCTCAACGGAGAGACCCAGTACTTC. Amino acids: CAWSVLNGETQYF. Using reference TRBV30 and TRBJ2-5 for the parts outside the CDR3, the full variable domain is SQTIHQWPATLVQPVGSPLSLECTVEGTSNPNLYWYRQAAGRGLQLLFYSVGIGQISSEVPQNLSASRPQDRQFILSSKKLLLSDSGFYLCAWSVLNGETQYFGPGTRLLVL.

This clonotype occurred many times. V gene TRBV5-1 combines with J gene TRBJ2-7; TRBD2 might be the D (6 bases). Per germline, CDR1 SGHRS and CDR2 YFSETQ. Trimming pared 3 bases from V and 0 bases from J, leaving 13 bases between. The CDR3 loop spans 15 amino acids. The chain's CDR3 is CASSSQGGNSYEQYF. In DNA form, the CDR3 reads TGCGCCAGCAGCTCCCAGGGCGGGAACTCCTACGAGCAGTACTTC. The entire variable domain, with the rest obtained from reference TRBV5-1 and TRBJ2-7, is as follows: KAGVTQTPRYLIKTRGQQVTLSCSPISGHRSVSWYQQTPGQGLQFLFEYFSETQRNKGNFPGRFSGRQFSNSRSEMNVSTLELGDSALYLCASSSQGGNSYEQYFGPGTRLTVT.

This clonotype has a handful of counts. The chain links TRBV7-3 to TRBJ2-3, with 7 bases lining up with TRBD2. Germline V gene sequence: CDR1 SGHTA, CDR2 FQGTGA. The CDR3 has 17 residues. Trimming removed 0 bases from V and 5 bases from J; junction bases left unmatched: 11. The CDR3 DNA follows: TGTGCCAGCAGCTTAACGTTAGGGGCTAGCGGTGGAGATACGCAGTATTTT. It encodes CASSLTLGASGGDTQYF. Complete variable domain (other parts from reference TRBV7-3 and TRBJ2-3): GAGVSQTPSNKVTEKGKYVELRCDPISGHTALYWYRQSLGQGPEFLIYFQGTGAADDSGLPNDRFFAVRPEGSVSTLKIQRTERGDSAVYLCASSLTLGASGGDTQYFGPGTRLTVL.

The chain carries TRBV7-2 and TRBJ2-3; 7 bases map to TRBD2. This CDR3 spans 16 amino acids. CDR1 SGHTA and CDR2 FQGNSA come from the germline V gene. V lost 5 bases, J lost 7 bases, and 15 bases stayed unmatched. The CDR3 DNA reads TGTGCCAGCAGCCCCCCCCGGAGCGGGACCTCATATACGCAGTATTTT. It translates to CASSPPRSGTSYTQYF.

The V call is TRBV12-3 or TRBV12-4, the J call TRBJ2-1; a weak D match, TRBD2 (6 bases). Trimming took 5 bases from V and 8 from J, leaving 13 bases between them. The CDR3 length is 13 residues. CDR3 sequence reads: CASSVGGWDEQFF. CDR3 bases: TGTGCCAGCAGTGTCGGGGGATGGGATGAGCAGTTCTTC.

This clonotype was picked up many times. The rearrangement uses TRBV5-6 and TRBJ1-5, with D possibly being TRBD1 (6 bases). V was clipped by 5 bases and J by 3 bases, with 12 bases between them. CDR3 size: 14 residues. Germline lookup yields CDR1 SGHDT and CDR2 YYEEEE. This chain's CDR3 is CASSRGQSNQPQHF. In DNA, the CDR3 is TGTGCCAGCAGTCGCGGACAGTCCAATCAGCCCCAGCATTTT.

This clonotype was observed a handful of times. The V and J genes are TRBV7-2 and TRBJ2-7; 11 nucleotides align to TRBD2. The CDR3 has 14 residues. CDR1 is SGHTA and CDR2 is FQGNSA in the germline V gene. Trimming at V came to 4 bases and at J to 4 bases, leaving 3 bases not matched to a gene. The CDR3 sequence is CASSWTSGQYEQYF. The CDR3 region has the DNA TGTGCCAGCAGCTGGACTAGCGGGCAATACGAGCAGTACTTC. The full variable domain, with the rest looked up from reference TRBV7-2 and TRBJ2-7, is GAGVSQSPSNKVTEKGKDVELRCDPISGHTALYWYRQSLGQGLEFLIYFQGNSAPDKSGLPSDRFSAERTGGSVSTLTIQRTQQEDSAVYLCASSWTSGQYEQYFGPGTRLTVT.

This clonotype appeared a few times. The gene calls are TRBV11-2 and TRBJ2-3; 8 bases align to TRBD2. This CDR3 has 12 residues. Germline CDR1 SGHAT, CDR2 FQNNGV. The V gene end was trimmed by 5 bases and the J gene end by 9 bases; junction bases not matched to a gene: 4. CDR3 in DNA: TGTGCCAGCAGCACAGCGGGAGTAACGCAGTATTTT. It specifies CASSTAGVTQYF. Together with reference TRBV11-2 and TRBJ2-3, the CDR3 gives the full variable domain: EAGVAQSPRYKIIEKRQSVAFWCNPISGHATLYWYQQILGQGPKLLIQFQNNGVVDDSQLPKDRFSAERLKGVDSTLKIQPAKLEDSAVYLCASSTAGVTQYFGPGTRLTVL.

The chain recombines TRBV6-1 with TRBJ2-5, with 8 bases fitting TRBD2. CDR1 MNHNS and CDR2 SASEGT come from the germline V gene. V trimming: 6 bases; J trimming: 5 bases; junction bases outside the gene matches: 11. The CDR3 runs 15 residues. The DNA of the CDR3 is TGTGCCAGCAGCCGGGGACTAGTAAGTTCGGAGACCCAGTACTTC. It encodes CASSRGLVSSETQYF.

The sample holds a few counts of this clonotype. The V call is TRBV7-2, the J call TRBJ2-5; TRBD2 matches at 11 bases. This CDR3 is 14 amino acids long. Germline lookup yields CDR1 SGHTA and CDR2 FQGNSA. Losses at the gene ends were 5 bases for V and 3 bases for J; bases not matched to a gene: 2. CDR3 sequence (DNA): TGTGCCAGCAGCCCGACTAGCGGGAAAGAGACCCAGTACTTC. This sequence encodes CASSPTSGKETQYF.

This clonotype was observed a handful of times. This chain joins TRBV7-3 and TRBJ2-1; 8 bases match TRBD2. This CDR3 has 18 residues. Trimming cost V 5 bases and J 1 base; bases outside gene matches: 13. CDR1 and CDR2 (germline): SGHTA, FQGTGA. CDR3 region: CASSRLEVAGGSYNEQFF. Written as DNA, the CDR3 is TGTGCCAGCAGCCGCTTAGAGGTGGCGGGGGGATCCTACAATGAGCAGTTCTTC.

The sample holds a few counts of this clonotype. The rearrangement links TRBV20-1 to TRBJ2-1, with a weak D call TRBD1 (6 bases). The V end was cut by 6 bases, the J end by 6 bases, with 15 bases between. The CDR3 spans 13 residues. The V gene's germline CDR1 is DFQATT and CDR2 SNEGSKA (reference sequence). The CDR3 spells CSAENREVNEQFF. CDR3 bases: TGCAGTGCGGAAAACAGGGAAGTCAATGAGCAGTTCTTC.

This clonotype was counted a few times. The V call is TRBV28, the J call TRBJ2-1; 11 bases align to TRBD2. V lost 5 bases, J lost 5 bases, and 8 bases stayed unmatched. The germline V gene encodes CDR1 MDHEN and CDR2 SYDVKM. The CDR3 is 16 amino acids. The CDR3 DNA follows: TGTGCCAGCAGTATCCCGGGACTAGCGGCGAACAATGAGCAGTTCTTC. This encodes CASSIPGLAANNEQFF.

J is TRBJ2-7 and V is TRBV7-9; D ambiguous. CDR1 is SEHNR, CDR2 FQNEAQ, per germline (reference sequence). With 5 bases removed from V and 7 bases from J, the gap between germline ends came to 12 bases. The CDR3 covers 12 residues. CDR3 nucleotides: TGTGCCAGCAGCCTCTCTGCTTGGGAGCAGTACTTC. Translated: CASSLSAWEQYF. The full variable domain, completed using reference TRBV7-9 and TRBJ2-7, is DTGVSQNPRHKITKRGQNVTFRCDPISEHNRLYWYRQTLGQGPEFLTYFQNEAQLEKSRLLSDRFSAERPKGSFSTLEIQRTEQGDSAMYLCASSLSAWEQYFGPGTRLTVT.

The chain uses TRBV20-1 and TRBJ2-5; D perhaps matches TRBD2 (6 bases). The CDR3 runs to 15 residues. Trimming removed 1 base from V and 5 bases from J, with 17 bases in between. The germline V gene has CDR1 DFQATT and CDR2 SNEGSKA (reference sequence). CDR3 bases: TGCAGTGCTAGAGCCTGGGCGAGGAGGGTCGAGACCCAGTACTTC. This encodes CSARAWARRVETQYF.

The chain is built from TRBV20-1 and TRBJ1-5; the D is unclear. V was cut by 1 base and J by 0 bases, with 7 bases left in between. This CDR3 is built from 14 residues. Per germline, CDR1 DFQATT and CDR2 SNEGSKA (reference sequence). The CDR3 protein is CSARGVNSNQPQHF. CDR3 DNA sequence: TGCAGTGCTAGAGGGGTAAATAGCAATCAGCCCCAGCATTTT.

There are a few counts of this clonotype. The chain recombines TRBV20-1 with TRBJ1-5; D is ambiguous. This CDR3 comprises 14 residues. Germline-derived CDR1 and CDR2 are DFQATT and SNEGSKA (reference sequence). The V and J ends lost 3 bases and 0 bases respectively, with 9 bases between them. DNA of the CDR3: TGCAGTGCTAGTGGTGCGAATAGCAATCAGCCCCAGCATTTT. This gives the protein CSASGANSNQPQHF.

The chain carries TRBV4-3 and TRBJ2-3; D not certain. CDR1 is LGHNA, CDR2 YSLEER, per germline. The CDR3 is made up of 14 amino acids. The V end lost 0 bases, the J end lost 6 bases, and 10 bases lay between the germline ends. The DNA of the CDR3 is TGCGCCAGCAGCCAAGATATAAGGCTCGATACGCAGTATTTT. Protein sequence: CASSQDIRLDTQYF.

The J gene is TRBJ2-5, the V gene TRBV7-2; 10 bases align to TRBD1. The CDR3 totals 17 residues. V lost 5 bases and J lost 5; bases outside the gene matches: 14. Germline lookup yields CDR1 SGHTA and CDR2 FQGNSA. DNA of the CDR3: TGTGCCAGCAGCCTACGACAGGGGGCCCGTACGGGGGAGACCCAGTACTTC. This sequence encodes CASSLRQGARTGETQYF.

The V gene is TRBV4-2, the J gene TRBJ2-6; TRBD1 matches 10 bases. The CDR3 has 18 residues. In germline, CDR1 is LGHNA, CDR2 YNFKEQ. The J segment lost 0 bases and the V segment lost 4 bases, leaving 6 bases of the junction unmatched. The CDR3 DNA reads as TGTGCCAGCAGCCGTAGACAGGGGGCCGTCTCTGGGGCCAACGTCCTGACTTTC. This translates into CASSRRQGAVSGANVLTF.

V gene TRBV12-3 or TRBV12-4 combines with J gene TRBJ2-7; no clear D gene. Trimming removed 8 bases at V and 2 bases at J, with 16 bases between. CDR3 length: 14 amino acids. CDR3 sequence: CASADGTPPYEQYF. Here the CDR3 DNA reads TGTGCCAGCGCGGACGGAACTCCTCCCTACGAGCAGTACTTC.

The chain recombines TRBV12-3 or TRBV12-4 with TRBJ2-1; possibly TRBD2 for D (6 bases). CDR3 size: 18 residues. Trimming cost V 7 bases and J 6 bases, with 28 bases left between them. CDR3 nucleotide sequence: TGTGCCAGCACTCCCCCCCTCCGCTTCCGCGGGGCAAGCAATGAGCAGTTCTTC. Protein: CASTPPLRFRGASNEQFF.

This sequence joins TRBV5-5 and TRBJ2-5, with D hard to call. From germline, CDR1 is SGHKS and CDR2 YYEKEE (reference sequence). The CDR3 sequence is 15 residues long. V was trimmed by 1 base and J by 1 base, leaving 11 bases between them. Here the CDR3 reads CASSLRAGVQETQYF. The CDR3 DNA is TGTGCCAGCAGCTTGAGGGCAGGAGTCCAAGAGACCCAGTACTTC.

Regarding this clonotype: The junction shows a germline mismatch at one end, possibly a read error. The gene calls are TRBV20-1 and TRBJ2-7; D may correspond to TRBD1 or TRBD2 (7 bases each). Germline V lookup: CDR1 DFQATT, CDR2 SNEGSKA (reference sequence). The CDR3 covers 16 residues. CDR3 region: CSTRDPRGGGPYEQYF. CDR3 DNA: TGCAGTACTAGAGATCCTCGGGGAGGGGGCCCCTACGAGCAGTACTTC.